This T cell receptor (beta chain) was obtained from a study of blood T cell repertoires in COVID-19. Study background: Researchers got acute and convalescent COVID-19 samples from the United States, Italy and Spain. The analysed material was cDNA or gDNA that came from T cells, B-cell-depleted T cells, or PBMCs.

How the authors handled the data: Scientists estimated how many nucleated cells there were by amplifying reference gene primers. Produced via immunoSEQ multiplex PCR; TCRdb's table is partial and in-frame only. V, J and clone size are those of that table, while D and trimming were read from the DNA. The profile shows about 120,000 clones, around 88% of them singletons. After removal of 2 bases from V and 4 bases from J, the junction contained 14 bases not matched to a gene. Germline V gene data show CDR1 as KGHSH and CDR2 as LQKENI. The CDR3 has 17 amino acids. This receptor was identified in a man aged 45-65 years with acute or convalescent COVID-19. Sequencing was performed on peripheral blood. The V gene is TRBV18, the J gene TRBJ2-7; TRBD1 matches 7 bases. This chain's CDR3 is CASSPVRARTGSYEQYF. CDR3 DNA sequence: TGTGCCAGCTCACCAGTGAGGGCCCGGACAGGTTCTTACGAGCAGTACTTC.